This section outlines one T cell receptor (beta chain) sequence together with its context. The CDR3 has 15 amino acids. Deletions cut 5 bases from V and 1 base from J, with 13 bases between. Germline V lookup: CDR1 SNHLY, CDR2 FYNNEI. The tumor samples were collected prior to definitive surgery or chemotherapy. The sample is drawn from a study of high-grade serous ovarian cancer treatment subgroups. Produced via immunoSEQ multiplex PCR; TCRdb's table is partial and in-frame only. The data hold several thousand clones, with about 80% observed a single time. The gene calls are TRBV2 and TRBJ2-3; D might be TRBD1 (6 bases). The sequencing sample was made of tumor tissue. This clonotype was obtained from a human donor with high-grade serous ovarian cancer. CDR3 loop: CASSQNRVGTDTQYF. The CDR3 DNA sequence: TGTGCCAGCAGTCAGAACAGGGTTGGCACAGATACGCAGTATTTT.